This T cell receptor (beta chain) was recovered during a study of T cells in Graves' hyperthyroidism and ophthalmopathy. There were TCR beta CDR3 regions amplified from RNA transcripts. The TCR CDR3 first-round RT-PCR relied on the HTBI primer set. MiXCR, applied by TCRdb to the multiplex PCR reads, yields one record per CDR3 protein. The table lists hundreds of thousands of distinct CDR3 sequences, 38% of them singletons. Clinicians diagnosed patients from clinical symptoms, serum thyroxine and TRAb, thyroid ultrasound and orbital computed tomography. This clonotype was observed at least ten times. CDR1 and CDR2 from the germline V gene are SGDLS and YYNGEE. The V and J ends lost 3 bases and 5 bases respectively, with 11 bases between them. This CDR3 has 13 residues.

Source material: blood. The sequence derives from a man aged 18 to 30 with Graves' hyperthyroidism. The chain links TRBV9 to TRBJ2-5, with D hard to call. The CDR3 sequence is CASSGNTKETQYF. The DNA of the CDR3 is TGTGCCAGCAGCGGTAACACCAAGGAGACCCAGTACTTC.